The clone carrying this TCR beta chain was seen a handful of times. The target antigen is unknown. TCR beta CDR3 region amplification was performed from RNA transcripts. Initially, a first-round RT-PCR of the TCR CDR3 employed the HTBI primer set. TCRdb redid the calling of the multiplex PCR reads with MiXCR, one entry per CDR3 protein. The sample records under 650,000 distinct CDR3 sequences, about a sixth being singletons. These data are taken from a study of T cells in Graves' hyperthyroidism and ophthalmopathy. Study outcomes and limitations: Before onset, ophthalmopathy was predicted by the model a median about six months earlier. The majority of expanded thyroid clonotypes above 0.001 also appeared in blood.

Germline CDR1 reads SEHNR; CDR2 reads FQNEAQ (reference sequence). The CDR3 length is 14 residues. The germline V and J ends were trimmed by 5 bases and 0 bases, with 9 bases remaining between them. Sequencing was carried out using blood. The sequence derives from a woman aged 25 to 39 with Graves' hyperthyroidism. The chain couples TRBV7-9 to TRBJ2-3; no clear D. This CDR3 reads CASSPQLSTDTQYF. Written as DNA, the CDR3 is TGTGCCAGCAGCCCCCAGCTCAGCACAGATACGCAGTATTTT.